This TCR beta chain comes out of a study of cytomegalovirus exposure and HLA in healthy donors. Primers included in the PCR were 60 Vbeta and 13 Jbeta primers. Data came from immunoSEQ multiplex PCR; TCRdb stores just in-frame clones and leaves some out. The sample includes approximately 140,000 clones, approximately 73% of them seen just once. In germline, CDR1 is MNHNS, CDR2 SASEGT. V lost 6 bases and J 4 bases, leaving 18 bases between the germline ends. The CDR3 contains 15 residues. Study outcomes and limitations: An analysis done earlier found most TCR beta V segments productive about 87% or about 30% of the time. Available immune exposure information covered CMV serostatus only.

A note on this clone: No antigen is known for it.

Sequenced material: PBMCs. The chain is built from TRBV6-1 and TRBJ1-1; D is unclear. This clonotype was obtained from a woman younger than 35 in good health and CMV-seronegative. The CDR3 nucleotides are TGTGCCAGCAGGCCTACGGGTGGAAGCTCCACTGAAGCTTTCTTT. Translation gives CASRPTGGSSTEAFF.